These 26 T cell receptor beta chains were sequenced from one sample in a study of Graves' ophthalmopathy and Graves' hyperthyroidism (dated by TCRdb to 2016 to 2018). The data were produced on an Illumina HiSeq 2000. For repertoire sequencing, TCR beta CDR3 regions were amplified from RNA transcripts. The first round of RT-PCR was done with HTBI primers and the Qiagen OneStep RT-PCR kit, and was followed by a second round of multiplex PCR, then size selection and purification. Clones were called with MiXCR by TCRdb after fastp trimmed the public reads at Q25, and only in-frame beta chains were retained. Rows merge per CDR3 protein into single entries with the most common DNA and genes. In all, the sample holds 400,000 to 450,000 distinct CDR3 sequences, and around a fifth of those were seen once. Roughly 3% of the sample comes from the top ten. The sample was peripheral blood. These receptors originate from a woman under 30 with stable Graves' hyperthyroidism. Donor details come from another sample of the same person, matched by shared clones.

This clonotype has only a few counts. The chain links TRBV18 to TRBJ2-6; D is unresolved. The CDR3 runs 16 residues. Germline V gives CDR1 KGHSH, CDR2 LQKENI. Trimming stripped 1 base from V and 2 bases from J, with 9 bases between. This chain's CDR3 is CASSPRGEAGANVLTF. DNA of the CDR3: TGTGCCAGCTCACCACGAGGTGAAGCTGGGGCCAACGTCCTGACTTTC.

Ten or more counts support this clonotype. The V and J genes are TRBV12-3 or TRBV12-4 and TRBJ1-1; D unresolved. Trimming left V 6 bases short and J 0 bases short, with 8 bases between. This CDR3 is built from 13 residues. CDR3 nucleotide sequence: TGTGCCAGCAGGAGCCTCATGAACACTGAAGCTTTCTTT. Its protein product is CASRSLMNTEAFF.

The gene calls are TRBV11-3 and TRBJ2-7; tentative D call: TRBD2 (6 bases). The V gene's germline CDR1 is SGHNT and CDR2 YENEEA. The CDR3 has 19 amino acids. V was pared by 5 bases and J by 0 bases, with 26 bases between. Written as DNA, the CDR3 is TGTGCCAGCAGCCACCCACCATCGGGACTTGCCCATCTCTCCTACGAGCAGTACTTC. Amino acid sequence: CASSHPPSGLAHLSYEQYF.

This clonotype was observed once. The V and J genes are TRBV9 and TRBJ1-1; tentatively, D is TRBD1 (5 bases). The ends were cut back, 1 base at V and 1 base at J, with 11 bases in the middle. The CDR3 runs to 15 residues. The germline CDR1 and CDR2 sequences are SGDLS and YYNGEE. CDR3 loop: CASSVYARGNTEAFF. The CDR3 DNA sequence: TGTGCCAGCAGCGTATATGCGAGGGGGAACACTGAAGCTTTCTTT.

This clonotype was counted ten times or more. The gene calls are TRBV20-1 and TRBJ2-5, with unresolved D. With 3 bases removed from V and 4 bases from J, the gap between germline ends came to 9 bases. This CDR3 has 12 amino acids. CDR1 DFQATT and CDR2 SNEGSKA come from the germline V gene (reference sequence). CDR3 sequence reads: CSASRERETQYF. The CDR3 coding sequence is TGCAGTGCTAGTAGGGAACGAGAGACCCAGTACTTC.

This clonotype was observed a single time. The CDR3 DNA reads as TGCAGCGTTGGTTTATATGCGGCTTCCGGGGAGCTGTTTTTT. Translating it yields CSVGLYAASGELFF. The chain carries TRBV29-1 and TRBJ2-2, with D unclear. V lost 4 bases and J lost 6, with 15 bases in between. Germline V gives CDR1 SQVTM, CDR2 ANQGSEA. The CDR3 extends over 14 amino acids.

This clonotype has ten or more counts. The chain recombines TRBV6-1 with TRBJ2-7; D not certain. CDR1 and CDR2 (germline): MNHNS, SASEGT. This CDR3 is built from 15 residues. V was pared by 2 bases and J by 2 bases, with 13 bases between. CDR3 bases: TGTGCCAGCAGTGAACTTGTCTGGGCAGCCTACGAGCAGTACTTC. Amino acid sequence: CASSELVWAAYEQYF.

The genes are TRBV5-1 and TRBJ1-6; a possible D gene is TRBD1 (6 bases). The V end was cut by 1 base, the J end by 10 bases, with 18 bases between. Germline-derived CDR1 and CDR2 are SGHRS and YFSETQ. The CDR3 runs 16 residues. The chain's CDR3 is CASSLKSDRKKSPLHF. The CDR3 nucleotides read TGCGCCAGCAGCTTGAAATCCGACAGGAAAAAATCACCCCTCCACTTT.

This clonotype was detected many times. This chain uses TRBV6-2 or TRBV6-3 with TRBJ1-2; D is unresolved. The ends were cut back, 7 bases at V and 7 bases at J, with 13 bases in the middle. Germline-derived CDR1 and CDR2 are MNHEY and SVGEGT. CDR3 length equals 12 residues. The CDR3 protein is CASNEPWGGYTF. The CDR3 DNA reads as TGTGCCAGCAACGAGCCGTGGGGTGGCTACACCTTC.

This clonotype was detected many times. The genes are TRBV12-3 or TRBV12-4 and TRBJ1-2; D perhaps matches TRBD1 (6 bases). CDR3 length equals 14 residues. With 3 bases removed from V and 2 bases from J, the gap between germline ends came to 10 bases. The CDR3 here is CASSLNRANYGYTF. The CDR3 nucleotides are TGTGCCAGCAGTTTGAACAGGGCGAACTATGGCTACACCTTC.

This clonotype was detected ten times or more. This chain connects TRBV5-1 to TRBJ2-7, with 10 bases that match TRBD2. Germline CDR1 is SGHRS and CDR2 is YFSETQ. This CDR3 is built from 13 residues. The V segment lost 7 bases and the J segment 10 bases; nucleotides outside the gene matches: 11. Here the CDR3 reads CASHAAAGGPQYF. Written as DNA, the CDR3 is TGCGCCAGCCATGCTGCAGCGGGAGGGCCTCAGTACTTC.

This clonotype was counted ten times or more. The V gene is TRBV24-1, the J gene TRBJ2-6; the D gene is possibly TRBD1 (6 bases). Germline V gene sequence: CDR1 KGHDR, CDR2 SFDVKD. The CDR3 sequence is 15 residues long. V was shortened by 10 bases and J by 0 bases, with 12 bases between the two germline ends. The CDR3, as DNA: TGTGCCACAGGGGGACCCGTCTCTGGGGCCAACGTCCTGACTTTC. Its protein is CATGGPVSGANVLTF.

This clonotype was counted many times. This chain joins TRBV18 and TRBJ1-1; a possible D gene is TRBD1 (5 bases). The CDR3 runs to 14 residues. The V gene's germline CDR1 is KGHSH and CDR2 LQKENI. V lost 0 bases to trimming and J lost 11 bases, with 16 bases between them. CDR3 loop: CASSPPRGLGEAFF. CDR3 DNA: TGTGCCAGCTCACCACCTCGGGGCCTCGGTGAGGCTTTCTTT.

The chain employs TRBV30 and TRBJ1-1, with unresolved D. The V gene's germline CDR1 is GTSNPN and CDR2 SVGIG (reference sequence). The CDR3 extends over 13 amino acids. The V end was cut by 3 bases, the J end by 0 bases, with 8 bases between. The CDR3 nucleotides are TGTGCCTGGAGGGCCGGTTTGAACACTGAAGCTTTCTTT. Translation gives CAWRAGLNTEAFF. The variable domain in full, completed from reference TRBV30 and TRBJ1-1, reads SQTIHQWPATLVQPVGSPLSLECTVEGTSNPNLYWYRQAAGRGLQLLFYSVGIGQISSEVPQNLSASRPQDRQFILSSKKLLLSDSGFYLCAWRAGLNTEAFFGQGTRLTVV.

There are a few counts of this clonotype. The junction and the germline gene differ at one end; a read error may be behind it. The V call is TRBV30, the J call TRBJ1-2, with D perhaps TRBD1 (5 bases). The CDR3 sequence is 11 residues long. Germline values: CDR1 GTSNPN, CDR2 SVGIG (reference sequence). The CDR3 spells CAGRGSGGYTF. CDR3 DNA sequence: TGTGCCGGGAGGGGCTCGGGTGGCTACACCTTC.

This clonotype was observed many times. The rearrangement joins TRBV15 to TRBJ2-2, with D possibly matching TRBD2 (5 bases). Trimming stripped 0 bases from V and 4 bases from J, with 9 bases between. Per the germline V gene, CDR1 is LNHNV and CDR2 is YYDKDF (reference sequence). The CDR3 totals 15 residues. CDR3 loop: CATSRDRESTGELFF. In DNA form, the CDR3 reads TGTGCCACCAGCAGAGATAGGGAGAGCACCGGGGAGCTGTTTTTT.

The chain links TRBV19 to TRBJ1-1, with D unclear. The CDR3 is 13 residues long. The germline V gene encodes CDR1 LNHDA and CDR2 SQIVND (reference sequence). Trimming took 0 bases from V and 1 from J, leaving 3 bases between them. This CDR3 reads CASSIEGNTEAFF. The CDR3 DNA follows: TGTGCCAGTAGTATAGAGGGGAACACTGAAGCTTTCTTT. The full variable domain, with the rest looked up from reference TRBV19 and TRBJ1-1, is DGGITQSPKYLFRKEGQNVTLSCEQNLNHDAMYWYRQDPGQGLRLIYYSQIVNDFQKGDIAEGYSVSREKKESFPLTVTSAQKNPTAFYLCASSIEGNTEAFFGQGTRLTVV.

This clonotype was picked up many times. V is TRBV29-1 and J is TRBJ1-2; 7 bases map to TRBD1. The CDR3 length is 13 residues. Germline CDR1 SQVTM, CDR2 ANQGSEA. Trimming at V came to 7 bases and at J to 0 bases, leaving 5 bases not matched to a gene. The CDR3 region has the DNA TGCAGCGCTACAGGGGACGCTAACTATGGCTACACCTTC. Its protein product is CSATGDANYGYTF.

The V gene is TRBV12-3 or TRBV12-4, the J gene TRBJ2-5, with 7 bases aligning to TRBD2. V lost 6 bases, J lost 5 bases, and 6 bases stayed unmatched. The CDR3 length is 13 residues. The CDR3 bases are TGTGCCAGCAGGGTAGCGGGTGGGGAGACCCAGTACTTC. Translating gives CASRVAGGETQYF.

This clonotype was detected ten times or more. The chain uses TRBV12-3 or TRBV12-4 and TRBJ1-5, with TRBD1 as a possible D gene (6 bases). There are 14 residues in the CDR3. V lost 5 bases and J 6 bases, leaving 14 bases between the germline ends. The CDR3 is CASSPARGGQPQHF. Written as DNA, the CDR3 is TGTGCCAGCAGTCCGGCCCGAGGGGGTCAGCCCCAGCATTTT.

This clonotype was seen a few times. V and J are TRBV6-2 or TRBV6-3 and TRBJ2-2; 10 nucleotides match TRBD1. CDR3 length equals 19 residues. Germline CDR1 MNHEY, CDR2 SVGEGT. V lost 2 bases to trimming and J lost 6 bases; unmatched junction nucleotides: 15. CDR3 nucleotides: TGTGCCAGCAGTTACCCCACCAAATGGAGACAGGGGGCGCCCGGGGAGCTGTTTTTT. Translated: CASSYPTKWRQGAPGELFF.

This CDR3 is CASSFPGTEQYF. CDR3 nucleotides: TGTGCCAGCAGTTTCCCGGGGACCGAGCAGTACTTC. The chain links TRBV12-3 or TRBV12-4 to TRBJ2-7, with D perhaps assigned TRBD1 or TRBD2 (5 bases each). Trimming took off 3 bases at V and 6 bases at J, with 9 bases between the two ends. The CDR3 runs 12 residues.

The V and J genes are TRBV12-3 or TRBV12-4 and TRBJ1-5; 8 bases fit TRBD1. This CDR3 has 18 residues. V dropped 3 bases and J dropped 3; count of bases not matched to a gene: 13. Written as DNA, the CDR3 is TGTGCCAGCAGTTTTGGGACAGGTGTATCTGCTAACAATCAGCCCCAGCATTTT. Amino acids: CASSFGTGVSANNQPQHF.

In its sample, this clonotype was seen a few times. The chain carries TRBV5-6 and TRBJ1-2; a possible D gene is TRBD1 (6 bases). The CDR3 contains 16 residues. Trimming removed 3 bases from V and 4 bases from J, with 19 bases in between. The germline gives CDR1 SGHDT, CDR2 YYEEEE. In DNA form, the CDR3 reads TGTGCCAGCAGCTCGTCGGGGGGCAGCGAGTCCTATGGCTACACCTTC. Translated: CASSSSGGSESYGYTF.

Ten or more counts support this clonotype. J is TRBJ2-5 and V is TRBV6-2 or TRBV6-3; 11 bases match TRBD2. The V gene end was trimmed by 4 bases and the J gene end by 6 bases; junction bases not matched to a gene: 7. CDR1 and CDR2 from the germline V gene are MNHEY and SVGEGT. This CDR3 spans 15 amino acids. The DNA of the CDR3 is TGTGCCAGCAGTTCCCATCTAGCGGGAGGTCAGACCCAGTACTTC. Translation gives CASSSHLAGGQTQYF.

This clonotype was recorded at least ten times. This chain joins TRBV7-2 and TRBJ2-4; a possible D gene is TRBD1 (6 bases). V gave up 5 bases and J gave up 0 bases, with 8 bases separating them. Germline V gene data show CDR1 as SGHTA and CDR2 as FQGNSA. There are 14 residues in the CDR3. CDR3 DNA sequence: TGTGCCAGCAGCCCGGACAGAGCCAAAAACATTCAGTACTTC. It codes for CASSPDRAKNIQYF.